The 18 T cell receptor beta chains below all came from one sample that was sequenced in a study of blood T cell repertoires in COVID-19. The table came from immunoSEQ multiplex PCR; TCRdb's copy has only in-frame clones and leaves some out. The sample holds about 150,000 clones, roughly 80% seen once. Sequencing used peripheral blood. The receptors were sampled from a woman aged 55-75 years with COVID-19, enrolled during active disease.

The CDR3 is CASSLGQGAQPQHF. The CDR3 nucleotides read TGTGCCAGCAGCTTGGGGCAGGGGGCACAGCCCCAGCATTTT. The chain employs TRBV5-6 and TRBJ1-5; TRBD1 matches 8 bases. Trimming removed 0 bases from V and 7 bases from J; junction bases left unmatched: 3. From germline, CDR1 is SGHDT and CDR2 YYEEEE. The length of the CDR3 is 14 residues.

The chain is built from TRBV27 and TRBJ1-5; D not resolved. The CDR3 sequence is 13 residues long. Germline values: CDR1 MNHEY, CDR2 SMNVEV (reference sequence). V lost 2 bases to trimming and J lost 6 bases, with 8 bases between them. CDR3 in DNA: TGTGCCAGCAGTTTAGGAGAGGCTCAGCCCCAGCATTTT. Translated: CASSLGEAQPQHF.

This clone was seen just once. The rearrangement joins TRBV7-6 to TRBJ2-1; TRBD2 agrees at 9 bases. Per germline, CDR1 SGHVS and CDR2 FNYEAQ. This CDR3 has 17 amino acids. Unmatched junction bases numbered 6, after V lost 1 base and J lost 2 bases. The CDR3 region is CASSLDASGTPYNEQFF. The CDR3 coding sequence is TGTGCCAGCAGCTTAGACGCTAGCGGGACCCCCTACAATGAGCAGTTCTTC.

In its sample, this clone was seen once. For the CDR3, the DNA is TGTGCCAGTAACAAGGGGGCCTTCAATCAGCCCCAGCATTTT. This encodes CASNKGAFNQPQHF. V gene TRBV19 combines with J gene TRBJ1-5; 7 nucleotides line up with TRBD1. Germline CDR1 reads LNHDA; CDR2 reads SQIVND (reference sequence). The CDR3 spans 14 residues. V shed 7 bases, J shed 3 bases, and the junction held 6 bases outside the gene matches. Full variable domain (rest looked up from reference TRBV19 and TRBJ1-5): DGGITQSPKYLFRKEGQNVTLSCEQNLNHDAMYWYRQDPGQGLRLIYYSQIVNDFQKGDIAEGYSVSREKKESFPLTVTSAQKNPTAFYLCASNKGAFNQPQHFGDGTRLSIL.

This clone was counted once. The rearrangement links TRBV12-5 to TRBJ1-6; D not resolved. The CDR3 consists of 15 residues. CDR1 and CDR2 from the germline V gene are LGHNT and FRNRAP. V shed 1 base and J shed 0 bases, with 4 bases lying between them. CDR3 sequence: CASGLGDSYNSPLHF. DNA for the CDR3: TGTGCTAGTGGTTTGGGAGACTCCTATAATTCACCCCTCCACTTT.

This chain joins TRBV19 and TRBJ1-2, with TRBD1 matching 12 bases. Germline V gives CDR1 LNHDA, CDR2 SQIVND (reference sequence). The CDR3 runs 15 residues. With 3 bases clipped from V and 4 bases from J, the junction kept 3 bases outside the gene matches. The CDR3 region is CASSMGTGGGYGYTF. The CDR3 nucleotides read TGTGCCAGTAGTATGGGGACAGGGGGCGGCTATGGCTACACCTTC.

This clone has a single count. The chain combines TRBV21-1 with TRBJ1-6. TRBV21-1 is flagged as a pseudogene. The length of the CDR3 is 16 residues. The CDR3 sequence: CASTPGGAGLCSPLHF. CDR3 sequence (DNA): TGTGCCAGCACCCCTGGGGGGGCGGGTCTATGTTCACCCCTCCACTTT.

The chain recombines TRBV29-1 with TRBJ2-1; D possibly corresponds to TRBD2 (6 bases). CDR3 length equals 16 residues. The germline V and J ends were trimmed by 0 bases and 4 bases, with 16 bases remaining between them. Looked up from germline, CDR1 is SQVTM and CDR2 is ANQGSEA. CDR3 amino acids: CSVEDNAAGRYNEQFF. CDR3 coding DNA: TGCAGCGTTGAAGATAATGCAGCGGGTCGTTACAATGAGCAGTTCTTC.

This clone was counted between two and nine times. This chain links TRBV7-2 with TRBJ2-1, with no clear D. CDR1 and CDR2 from the germline V gene are SGHTA and FQGNSA. Trimming took 5 bases from V and 12 from J, leaving 14 bases between them. The CDR3 runs to 12 residues. This CDR3 reads CASSPGLSGQFF. As DNA, the CDR3 is TGTGCCAGCAGCCCAGGATTATCCGGGCAGTTCTTC.

The rearrangement uses TRBV11-3 and TRBJ1-2; D may be TRBD1 (6 bases). Germline V CDR1 and CDR2: SGHNT, YENEEA. V was shortened by 7 bases and J by 6 bases, with 18 bases between the two germline ends. The CDR3 covers 14 residues. The CDR3 nucleotides are TGTGCCAGCATCAACGGGCAGGGGAGAGATGGCTACACCTTC. Encoded protein: CASINGQGRDGYTF.

The chain combines TRBV7-9 with TRBJ2-7; a possible D gene is TRBD2 (5 bases). The CDR3 runs to 16 residues. V was pared by 1 base and J by 0 bases, with 13 bases between. Germline V gene sequence: CDR1 SEHNR, CDR2 FQNEAQ (reference sequence). The CDR3 reads CASSLDGAVSSYEQYF. Written as DNA, the CDR3 is TGTGCCAGCAGCTTAGACGGAGCGGTAAGCTCCTACGAGCAGTACTTC.

This clone was seen only once. The rearrangement uses TRBV6-5 and TRBJ2-3; tentative D call: TRBD2 (5 bases). Per germline, CDR1 MNHEY and CDR2 SVGAGI. V lost 2 bases and J lost 0, with 6 bases in between. The CDR3 runs to 14 residues. The CDR3 protein is CASSYSGSTDTQYF. As DNA, the CDR3 is TGTGCCAGCAGTTACAGCGGTAGCACAGATACGCAGTATTTT.

This clone has more than one count but fewer than ten. V is TRBV19 and J is TRBJ2-7, with TRBD1 identical over 7 bases. This CDR3 comprises 18 residues. The V segment lost 6 bases and the J segment 1 base; nucleotides outside the gene matches: 18. Germline values: CDR1 LNHDA, CDR2 SQIVND (reference sequence). The CDR3: CASSPRGSALGGSYEQYF. Written as DNA, the CDR3 is TGTGCCAGTAGCCCCAGGGGGTCAGCCCTTGGGGGATCCTACGAGCAGTACTTC.

This rearrangement joins TRBV6-6 to TRBJ1-2, with D possibly TRBD1 on 5 matching bases. V lost 10 bases and J lost 4, with 10 bases in between. The CDR3 totals 11 residues. Germline V gene lookup returns CDR1 MNHNY and CDR2 SVGAGI (reference sequence). CDR3 DNA sequence: TGTGCCATCTACAGGAGCTATGGCTACACCTTC. It codes for CAIYRSYGYTF.

This sequence joins TRBV19 and TRBJ1-2; tentatively, D is TRBD1 (6 bases). The CDR3 loop spans 15 amino acids. V was cut by 2 bases and J by 4 bases, with 14 bases left in between. Germline CDR1 reads LNHDA; CDR2 reads SQIVND (reference sequence). The CDR3 is CASSIRDRGAYGYTF. CDR3 sequence (DNA): TGTGCCAGTAGTATACGGGATCGGGGGGCCTATGGCTACACCTTC.

V usage is TRBV5-1 and J usage is TRBJ1-5; 9 bases line up with TRBD1. The CDR3 length is 18 residues. J gave up 1 base and V 0 bases, and 8 bases lay outside the gene matches. The V gene's germline CDR1 is SGHRS and CDR2 YFSETQ. This CDR3 is CASSLAPRGQGSNQPQHF. DNA for the CDR3: TGCGCCAGCAGCTTGGCCCCGAGGGGACAGGGAAGCAATCAGCCCCAGCATTTT.

The rearrangement uses TRBV9 and TRBJ2-1, with 10 bases that match TRBD2. This CDR3 is 14 amino acids long. Germline trimming cut 0 bases from V and 7 bases from J; bases unmatched to any gene: 1. The germline V gene has CDR1 SGDLS and CDR2 YYNGEE. DNA for the CDR3: TGTGCCAGCAGCGTAGTACTAGCGGGAAATGAGCAGTTCTTC. This sequence encodes CASSVVLAGNEQFF.

The chain joins TRBV30 to TRBJ1-1; D is uncertain. The germline V and J ends were trimmed by 3 bases and 1 base, with 12 bases remaining between them. This CDR3 comprises 14 residues. Germline values: CDR1 GTSNPN, CDR2 SVGIG (reference sequence). The CDR3 nucleotides read TGTGCCTGGAGGGGGAGAGGGCCGAACACTGAAGCTTTCTTT. Translation: CAWRGRGPNTEAFF.